The present T cell receptor (beta chain) was sequenced within a study of cytomegalovirus exposure and HLA in healthy donors. Overall study results and limits: Overall, around 160 TCR beta chains were annotated as cytomegalovirus-associated.

With regard to this clone: The antigen remains undetermined.

Libraries were prepared by immunoSEQ multiplex PCR; TCRdb keeps only in-frame clonotypes and omits some of them. The table lists some 140,000 clones, 84% of them singletons. The CDR3 is 15 residues long. Germline V gene data show CDR1 as SGDLS and CDR2 as YYNGEE. V shed 4 bases and J shed 3 bases, with 14 bases lying between them. The rearrangement uses TRBV9 and TRBJ2-1, with D possibly matching TRBD1 (7 bases). This TCR derives from a woman in her 30s in good health and CMV-seronegative. The specimen was PBMCs. The CDR3 bases are TGTGCCAGCAGCCGGGCGGGACAGAACTACAATGAGCAGTTCTTC. This codes for CASSRAGQNYNEQFF.